This T cell receptor beta chain was observed in a study of regulatory T cells in long-lasting Graves disease. Time point described: newly diagnosed GD, antithyroid drugs for less than 3 months. PBMCs provided the RNA from which the TCR library was made. Looked up from germline, CDR1 is SQVTM and CDR2 is ANQGSEA. V gave up 3 bases and J gave up 8 bases, with 19 bases separating them. The CDR3 extends over 14 amino acids. This clonotype was detected many times. Antigen unknown. Study results and limitations: A greater number of public clonotypes (2,741) was shared by persistent patients than by new patients (approximately 910).

Arm-PCR of CDR3 regions with iRepertoire HTBI primers generated TCR beta libraries. One entry per CDR3 protein, called by TCRdb with MiXCR from the multiplex PCR reads. Altogether 300,000 to 400,000 distinct CDR3 sequences are present, about a sixth being singletons, with the ten largest covering roughly 30%. This sample also appeared in a second study, on T cells in Graves' hyperthyroidism and ophthalmopathy. From that second work: When ophthalmopathy did not progress within 18 months, Graves' hyperthyroidism was considered stable. The TCR CDR3 first-round RT-PCR relied on the HTBI primer set.

The receptor comes from a man aged 40-50 years with Graves disease. The sample in question was peripheral blood mononuclear cells (PBMCs), obtained at new diagnosis, from a patient treated with antithyroid drugs. This chain joins TRBV29-1 and TRBJ1-2; D is uncertain. The CDR3 DNA reads TGCAGCGTTGACAAGGCCCGGGGTGGCTTAGGCTACACCTTC. Translated, it gives CSVDKARGGLGYTF.